One and the same sample provided the 29 T cell receptor beta chains below, sequenced in a study of cytotoxic CD8 clonotypes in ibrutinib-treated CLL. Measured with immunoSEQ multiplex PCR; TCRdb has only the in-frame clones, and not every one. The repertoire holds some 50,000 clones, around 60% seen once, with 25% to 35% in the top ten. This specimen consisted of PBMCs, obtained after 24 months of ibrutinib treatment. The receptors come from a human donor with chronic lymphocytic leukemia.

J is TRBJ1-1 and V is TRBV19; 7 bases are shared with TRBD1. The CDR3 runs 12 residues. J gave up 5 bases and V 7 bases, and 4 bases lay outside the gene matches. The germline V gene has CDR1 LNHDA and CDR2 SQIVND (reference sequence). CDR3 in amino acids: CASTQGGTEAFF. The CDR3 nucleotides are TGTGCCAGTACCCAGGGGGGGACTGAAGCTTTCTTT.

CDR3 sequence reads: CASSLATGTNEKLFF. The CDR3 DNA sequence: TGCGCCAGCAGCTTGGCCACAGGGACTAATGAAAAACTGTTTTTT. The chain joins TRBV5-1 to TRBJ1-4; D is perhaps TRBD1 (6 bases). Trimming removed 0 bases at V and 2 bases at J, with 8 bases between. Germline CDR1 is SGHRS and CDR2 is YFSETQ. The CDR3 totals 15 residues.

The chain joins TRBV2 to TRBJ2-5, with 10 bases lining up with TRBD1. CDR1 is SNHLY and CDR2 is FYNNEI in the germline V gene. V shed 8 bases and J 3 bases; nucleotides not matched to a gene: 3. The CDR3 length is 13 residues. The CDR3 DNA sequence: TGTGCCAGCCAAGGACAGGGGGAAGAGACCCAGTACTTC. Protein product: CASQGQGEETQYF.

The chain is built from TRBV5-4 and TRBJ2-7, with TRBD2 identical over 9 bases. CDR1 is SGHNT and CDR2 is YYREEE in the germline V gene (reference sequence). Germline trimming cut 4 bases from V and 2 bases from J; bases unmatched to any gene: 13. CDR3 length: 17 residues. Here the CDR3 DNA reads TGTGCCAGCAGCCCCCGGGGCGGGGGGGCCGGAGCCTACGAGCAGTACTTC. Residues: CASSPRGGGAGAYEQYF.

The chain has TRBV5-5 and TRBJ1-2, with TRBD1 matching 7 bases. Trimming removed 5 bases from V and 7 bases from J; junction bases left unmatched: 8. The CDR3 spans 13 residues. In germline, CDR1 is SGHKS, CDR2 YYEKEE (reference sequence). The CDR3 bases are TGTGCCAGCAGTCCTGGACAGGCCGGTGGCTACACCTTC. This translates into CASSPGQAGGYTF.

The rearrangement uses TRBV20-1 and TRBJ2-5; perhaps TRBD2 as D (5 bases). Germline V gene sequence: CDR1 DFQATT, CDR2 SNEGSKA (reference sequence). CDR3 size: 11 residues. The V end was cut by 8 bases, the J end by 5 bases, with 12 bases between. CDR3 nucleotide sequence: TGCAGTCTCACTAGAACTGAGACCCAGTACTTC. It is translated as CSLTRTETQYF.

This clone was seen more than once but under ten times. The chain combines TRBV27 with TRBJ2-7; either TRBD1 or TRBD2 may fit D (5 bases each). Germline CDR1 is MNHEY and CDR2 is SMNVEV (reference sequence). Trimming took 4 bases from V and 2 from J, leaving 15 bases between them. This CDR3 region has 15 residues. The CDR3 protein is CASSSRGTGPYEQYF. In DNA form, the CDR3 reads TGTGCCAGCAGTTCGCGAGGGACGGGTCCCTACGAGCAGTACTTC.

V and J are TRBV5-1 and TRBJ2-7; TRBD1 aligns across 9 bases. Germline values: CDR1 SGHRS, CDR2 YFSETQ. J gave up 4 bases and V 3 bases, and 2 bases lay outside the gene matches. The CDR3 consists of 13 residues. The CDR3 loop reads CASSWDREYEQYF. The CDR3 DNA reads as TGCGCCAGCAGCTGGGACAGGGAGTACGAGCAGTACTTC.

The genes are TRBV15 and TRBJ2-5; D gene uncertain. The ends were cut back, 0 bases at V and 5 bases at J, with 7 bases in the middle. The CDR3 has 13 residues. Germline CDR1 LNHNV, CDR2 YYDKDF (reference sequence). This CDR3 reads CATSRDGWETQYF. Written as DNA, the CDR3 is TGTGCCACCAGCAGAGACGGGTGGGAGACCCAGTACTTC.

This clone was picked up a small number of times. The V call is TRBV9, the J call TRBJ1-5, with D uncertain. Trimming took 0 bases from V and 5 from J, leaving 6 bases between them. Germline loops: CDR1 SGDLS, CDR2 YYNGEE. The CDR3 runs to 13 residues. CDR3 region: CASSVDSDQPQHF. The CDR3 DNA follows: TGTGCCAGCAGCGTAGATTCCGATCAGCCCCAGCATTTT.

As DNA, the CDR3 is TGTGCCAGCAGTTTCAACAGGGACTATTCCTATGGCTACACCTTC. Translated: CASSFNRDYSYGYTF. The V and J genes are TRBV6-5 and TRBJ1-2; perhaps TRBD1 as D (6 bases). V gave up 4 bases and J gave up 4 bases, with 16 bases separating them. The CDR3 spans 15 residues. Germline-derived CDR1 and CDR2 are MNHEY and SVGAGI.

This rearrangement joins TRBV27 to TRBJ2-4, with 7 bases fitting TRBD1. After removal of 8 bases from V and 0 bases from J, the junction contained 10 bases not matched to a gene. The germline gives CDR1 MNHEY, CDR2 SMNVEV (reference sequence). The CDR3 is 16 residues long. The CDR3 DNA follows: TGTGCCAGCGGAGACAGGGAATCGAGAGCCAAAAACATTCAGTACTTC. Amino acid sequence: CASGDRESRAKNIQYF.

This clone appeared a few times. The genes are TRBV19 and TRBJ2-5, with TRBD2 matching over 8 bases. Germline trimming cut 3 bases from V and 0 bases from J; bases unmatched to any gene: 3. The CDR3 covers 15 residues. Germline V gene data show CDR1 as LNHDA and CDR2 as SQIVND (reference sequence). The DNA for the CDR3 is TGTGCCAGTAGTATCGGTAGCGGGAACCAAGAGACCCAGTACTTC. It translates to CASSIGSGNQETQYF.

The chain couples TRBV7-9 to TRBJ1-1; a weak D match, TRBD1 (5 bases). The ends were cut back, 5 bases at V and 6 bases at J, with 16 bases in the middle. The CDR3 spans 14 residues. Per the germline V gene, CDR1 is SEHNR and CDR2 is FQNEAQ (reference sequence). The CDR3 sequence: CASSRLGAGAEAFF. The CDR3, as DNA: TGTGCCAGCAGCAGATTAGGGGCCGGAGCTGAAGCTTTCTTT.

The chain links TRBV10-3 to TRBJ1-2; TRBD1 matches at 7 bases. After removal of 0 bases from V and 4 bases from J, the junction contained 8 bases not matched to a gene. CDR3 length equals 16 residues. Germline lookup yields CDR1 ENHRY and CDR2 SYGVKD. The CDR3, as DNA: TGTGCCATCAGTGAGTCGAGGAAAGGGGGCGGCTATGGCTACACCTTC. This codes for CAISESRKGGGYGYTF.

The chain carries TRBV19 and TRBJ1-6; D remains ambiguous. The CDR3 covers 18 residues. Trimming pared 1 base from V and 5 bases from J, leaving 18 bases between. CDR1 and CDR2 (germline): LNHDA, SQIVND (reference sequence). CDR3 nucleotides: TGTGCCAGTAGTATAGCTTTGGCAGTTTCGCGCCATAATTCACCCCTCCACTTT. It translates to CASSIALAVSRHNSPLHF.

This clone appeared a few times. The rearrangement joins TRBV29-1 to TRBJ1-1, with unresolved D. The V end was cut by 7 bases, the J end by 1 base, with 4 bases between. This CDR3 spans 10 amino acids. Germline CDR1 reads SQVTM; CDR2 reads ANQGSEA. CDR3 DNA: TGCAGCGCCGAGAACACTGAAGCTTTCTTT. This sequence encodes CSAENTEAFF.

V usage is TRBV5-1 and J usage is TRBJ2-3; D not resolved. CDR3 length: 11 residues. Germline V gene data show CDR1 as SGHRS and CDR2 as YFSETQ. V lost 4 bases and J lost 2, with 2 bases in between. In nucleotides, the CDR3 is TGCGCCAGCAGCAACACAGATACGCAGTATTTT. This encodes CASSNTDTQYF.

The genes are TRBV5-1 and TRBJ2-3; 9 bases are a match to TRBD1. The germline CDR1 and CDR2 sequences are SGHRS and YFSETQ. CDR3 size: 15 residues. V dropped 4 bases and J dropped 3; count of bases not matched to a gene: 6. The chain's CDR3 is CASSLTGGMTDTQYF. Here the CDR3 DNA reads TGCGCCAGCAGCCTGACAGGGGGGATGACAGATACGCAGTATTTT.

V usage is TRBV6-6 and J usage is TRBJ2-2, with D tentatively TRBD1 (6 bases). The CDR3 totals 14 residues. Germline V gene data show CDR1 as MNHNY and CDR2 as SVGAGI (reference sequence). V was trimmed by 2 bases and J by 8 bases, leaving 12 bases between them. CDR3 in DNA: TGTGCCAGCAGTTACGACTCGGGGACAGGGGAGCTGTTTTTT. Translated: CASSYDSGTGELFF.

The chain couples TRBV5-1 to TRBJ2-5, with 8 nucleotides matching TRBD1. CDR1 is SGHRS, CDR2 YFSETQ, per germline. This CDR3 has 14 amino acids. After removal of 3 bases from V and 5 bases from J, the junction contained 6 bases not matched to a gene. The chain's CDR3 is CASSSTGVGETQYF. For the CDR3, the DNA is TGCGCCAGCAGCTCGACAGGGGTGGGGGAGACCCAGTACTTC.

The genes are TRBV29-1 and TRBJ1-1; D not certain. The CDR3 spans 12 residues. CDR1 SQVTM and CDR2 ANQGSEA come from the germline V gene. The V end was cut by 3 bases, the J end by 1 base, with 6 bases between. CDR3 in amino acids: CSVDGGNTEAFF. The CDR3, as DNA: TGCAGCGTTGACGGCGGGAACACTGAAGCTTTCTTT.

This clone was counted at least ten times. The chain joins TRBV12-5 to TRBJ2-5; a possible D gene is TRBD2 (6 bases). Germline V lookup: CDR1 LGHNT, CDR2 FRNRAP. Trimming shortened V by 2 bases and J by 5 bases, and 9 bases separated the two germline ends. This CDR3 is 13 amino acids long. The CDR3 nucleotides are TGTGCTAGTGGTTTGATAGGAGGGGAGACCCAGTACTTC. It translates to CASGLIGGETQYF.

This clone was detected ten times or more. The chain joins TRBV11-2 to TRBJ2-2, with TRBD2 matching 10 bases. Germline CDR1 is SGHAT and CDR2 is FQNNGV. Trimming removed 5 bases from V and 2 bases from J; junction bases left unmatched: 5. The length of the CDR3 is 16 residues. The CDR3 protein is CASSALAGLNTGELFF. The DNA of the CDR3 is TGTGCCAGCAGCGCACTAGCGGGGCTCAACACCGGGGAGCTGTTTTTT.

The chain employs TRBV5-4 and TRBJ1-6; a weak D match, TRBD1 (5 bases). The V gene lost 0 bases and the J gene lost 7 bases, with 8 bases spanning the gap. The CDR3 totals 14 residues. CDR1 is SGHNT and CDR2 is YYREEE in the germline V gene (reference sequence). CDR3 in DNA: TGTGCCAGCAGCTTGGTACAGGCCAATTCACCCCTCCACTTT. Amino acids: CASSLVQANSPLHF.

This clone rates as medium-sized. The chain has TRBV6-1 and TRBJ1-6; D gene ambiguous. CDR1 is MNHNS and CDR2 is SASEGT in the germline V gene. This CDR3 comprises 13 residues. Deletions cut 4 bases from V and 14 bases from J, with 15 bases between. For the CDR3, the DNA is TGTGCCAGCAGTGTCGAGCAGCTCTTGGCCCTCCACTTT. Amino acids: CASSVEQLLALHF.

The chain recombines TRBV6-6 with TRBJ1-6; D gene uncertain. The CDR3 is 13 residues long. Germline V gene lookup returns CDR1 MNHNY and CDR2 SVGAGI (reference sequence). Trimming removed 5 bases from V and 7 bases from J, with 9 bases in between. CDR3 sequence (DNA): TGTGCCAGCAGTCGGATAGAAAATTCACCCCTCCACTTT. Translation: CASSRIENSPLHF.

This chain connects TRBV11-2 to TRBJ2-5, with D perhaps TRBD1 or TRBD2 (7 bases each). CDR3 size: 15 residues. CDR1 is SGHAT, CDR2 FQNNGV, per germline. The V end lost 5 bases, the J end lost 2 bases, and 15 bases lay between the germline ends. The CDR3 region has the DNA TGTGCCAGCAGCCCCGGAGCGGGACAGCAAGAGACCCAGTACTTC. It encodes CASSPGAGQQETQYF.

The genes are TRBV19 and TRBJ2-2; 9 bases fit TRBD2. Germline CDR1 reads LNHDA; CDR2 reads SQIVND (reference sequence). The V gene end was trimmed by 4 bases and the J gene end by 4 bases; junction bases not matched to a gene: 10. The CDR3 has 17 residues. CDR3 in DNA: TGTGCCAGTAGTACGGCGGGGGGGCCGCGGAGCACCGGGGAGCTGTTTTTT. The encoded protein is CASSTAGGPRSTGELFF. The variable domain in full, with the rest retrieved from reference TRBV19 and TRBJ2-2, is DGGITQSPKYLFRKEGQNVTLSCEQNLNHDAMYWYRQDPGQGLRLIYYSQIVNDFQKGDIAEGYSVSREKKESFPLTVTSAQKNPTAFYLCASSTAGGPRSTGELFFGEGSRLTVL.